The T cell receptor (beta chain) described here comes from a study of blood T cell repertoires in COVID-19. Sequencing was performed with immunoSEQ multiplex PCR; in TCRdb, only in-frame clones are kept and a portion is missing. The profile shows roughly 380,000 clones, 89% of them singletons. The Seattle patients, enrolled during active infection, were followed longitudinally. The CDR3 has 13 amino acids. The germline V and J ends were trimmed by 6 bases and 2 bases, with 7 bases remaining between them. Looked up from germline, CDR1 is MNHEY and CDR2 is SVGAGI. This clonotype was sampled from a woman aged 55 to 70 with COVID-19, enrolled during active disease. This chain joins TRBV6-5 and TRBJ2-2; D may be TRBD2 (5 bases). The sample taken for sequencing was peripheral blood. The CDR3 here is CASSSGNTGELFF. The CDR3 DNA reads TGTGCCAGCAGCAGCGGTAACACCGGGGAGCTGTTTTTT.